The clone carrying this TCR beta chain is medium-sized (0.01 to 0.1%). The data were taken from a study of spatial heterogeneity in lung cancer. In the study overall: At a median of roughly 26 months after resection, follow-up PBMC samples were sequenced when available.

Every TCR cDNA molecule carried a tag that served as a unique molecular identifier. MiXCR, applied by TCRdb to the 5' RACE reads, yields one record per CDR3 protein. The sample has some 36,000 distinct CDR3 sequences; 6% to 9.5% are singletons. This CDR3 spans 14 amino acids. CDR1 and CDR2 from the germline V gene are MDHEN and SYDVKM. J was trimmed by 3 bases and V by 4 bases; bases with no gene match: 5. Stated time point: blood at routine non-recurrence follow-up after resection. The sequenced material consisted of unsorted whole RNA from tumor, nontumor lung or frozen PBMC. The clonotype was recovered from a male donor with early-stage non-small cell lung cancer. The sequencing here drew on PBMCs, taken at follow-up. The chain has TRBV28 and TRBJ2-7; 8 positions agree with TRBD1. Here the CDR3 DNA reads TGTGCCAGCAGTTGGACAGGGTTTCACTACGAGCAGTACTTC. Protein product: CASSWTGFHYEQYF.